This TCR beta chain derives from a study of blood T cell repertoires in COVID-19 (dated by TCRdb to 2020 to 2022). Study-wide context: Samples from collaborators originated in the United States, Italy and Spain and spanned both the acute and convalescent phases of COVID-19. Deeply sampled blood TCRbeta repertoires from subjects exposed to, actively infected with, or recovered from COVID-19 were included in the dataset. The prospective study material was composed of cDNA or gDNA derived from T cells, B-cell-depleted T cells, or PBMCs. The repertoires were released in a freely available public database meant as a resource for research on the immune response to SARS-CoV-2. The samples were drawn from two sources: the first 160 participants of the ongoing ImmuneRACE study, and fewer than 1,500 subjects contributed by 6 global collaborators. Sample metadata almost always included a de-identified subject ID, COVID-19 status, age in years and sex. Where available, HLA class I and class II types were obtained from metadata supplied by the sample provider rather than from assay-based typing.

About this clone: Its antigen is unknown. It has no much larger one-base neighbor in the sample; base qualities were not kept.

One collaborating source in Seattle enrolled patients while the patients were actively infected and followed the patients over time throughout the course of disease. The collaborating institutions used their own protocols to collect whole blood in K2EDTA tubes. Collaborator samples were shipped for TCRbeta analysis as frozen whole blood, isolated PBMCs, or DNA extracted from either sample type. TCRbeta CDR3 regions were amplified from genomic DNA by means of the immunoSEQ Assay, a bias-controlled multiplex PCR. As for how the authors treated the data: Nucleated cell counts per sample were estimated from amplification of reference gene primers within the assay. To quantify the absolute abundance of each unique TCRbeta CDR3 rearrangement, sequence reads were collapsed and filtered. For each sample, productive Simpson clonality was calculated as the square root of Simpson's diversity index over productive rearrangements. TCRdb retrieved this table from immuneACCESS and kept in-frame rearrangements only. Not all clones are present; in checked studies, unresolved V genes account for under half, and no reason is known for the remainder. That table supplies the V and J calls and clone size; D and trimming were determined from the DNA. The sample data list a few hundred thousand clones, and about 90% of these were observed just once. Clones ranked in the top ten supply roughly 2.9% of the sample.

The investigation overall reported the following: The amount of clinical and demographic metadata varied by source and participant and was provided uncurated.

The CDR3 covers 13 residues, taking in both the cysteine and the phenylalanine. Solely the CDR3 DNA is kept, with 39 bases framed from the first base. In the germline V gene, CDR1 corresponds to ENHRY and CDR2 to SYGVKD. V and J are truncated by 3 bases and 1 base respectively, leaving an intervening sequence of 6 bases. The receptor was isolated from a woman under 40 with COVID-19, enrolled during active disease. The sample comprised peripheral blood. The sequence links TRBV10-3 to TRBJ1-2, with no confident D gene call. The bases are TGTGCCATCAGTGAAAACAGTAACTATGGCTACACCTTC. The resulting protein is CAISENSNYGYTF.